The entry below gives a single TCR beta chain sequence along with its context. The sequence runs out 3 residues before the end of the CDR3; the remainder is reconstructed from the germline J gene. The data derive from a study of T cells in women clearing cervical HPV infection. As for the study in general: Controls gave blood once infection was undetectable; cases at lesion identification. HLA type stays a possible confounder, typing being limited.

Per the germline V gene, CDR1 is KGHSH and CDR2 is LQKENI. J gave up 4 bases and V 3 bases, and 4 bases lay outside the gene matches. The CDR3 is made up of 14 amino acids. The data were produced by immunoSEQ multiplex PCR, yet TCRdb's version contains in-frame clones alone and is incomplete. The listing contains about 35,000 clones. The specimen sequenced was blood buffy coat. J is TRBJ1-1 and V is TRBV18; 8 nucleotides match TRBD1. The receptor's source is a woman aged 18-69 years with a cervical HPV16 infection that either progressed to CIN3+ or cleared (not recorded which). CDR3 in amino acids: CASSPDRESTEAFF. The CDR3 DNA, read in part, is TGTGCCAGCTCACCGGACAGGGAATCCACTGAA.